The 23 T cell receptor beta chains listed next were all sequenced from one sample in a study of identical twins. TCRdb re-derived calls from the 5' RACE reads in MiXCR, one entry per CDR3 protein. Of 200,000 to 250,000 distinct CDR3 sequences listed, approximately 11% are singletons. The same sample was also studied in work on yellow fever vaccine responses in identical twins.

The sequenced sample consisted of memory (CD45RO+) T cells sorted from blood. The receptors derive from a woman younger than 30 in good health.

This clonotype has more than one count but fewer than ten. The chain combines TRBV2 with TRBJ1-1, with D possibly matching TRBD1 (6 bases). Trimming pared 6 bases from V and 5 bases from J, leaving 13 bases between. The length of the CDR3 is 13 residues. Germline V gene lookup returns CDR1 SNHLY and CDR2 FYNNEI. CDR3 nucleotide sequence: TGTGCCAGCAGCTTAGGACAGTTTACTGAAGCTTTCTTT. It yields the protein CASSLGQFTEAFF.

This clonotype was counted a single time. This sequence may be a read error, since a much larger clone differs from it by one base. This chain links TRBV20-1 with TRBJ2-2; TRBD1 matches at 11 bases. CDR3 length: 14 amino acids. CDR1 is DFQATT and CDR2 is SNEGSKA in the germline V gene (reference sequence). For the CDR3, the DNA is TGCAGAGCTAGCGGGACAGGGGGCACCGGGGAGCTGTTTTTT. Its protein is CRASGTGGTGELFF.

The chain is built from TRBV6-1 and TRBJ2-3; 7 bases map to TRBD1. Trimming took 7 bases from V and 7 from J; bases not matched to a gene: 8. Germline V gene data show CDR1 as MNHNS and CDR2 as SASEGT. CDR3 size: 13 residues. CDR3 sequence reads: CASKGQPANTQYF. The CDR3 nucleotides are TGTGCCAGCAAGGGACAGCCAGCTAATACGCAGTATTTT.

The gene calls are TRBV20-1 and TRBJ2-1; 11 bases are a match to TRBD2. CDR1 and CDR2 (germline): DFQATT, SNEGSKA (reference sequence). V was clipped by 3 bases and J by 2 bases; unmatched bases: 9. This CDR3 contains 17 residues. Written as DNA, the CDR3 is TGCAGTGCTAGTGCGGTAGCGGGAGGGCCCACCTACAATGAGCAGTTCTTC. Encoded protein: CSASAVAGGPTYNEQFF.

J is TRBJ1-2 and V is TRBV20-1; perhaps TRBD1 as D (6 bases). V lost 3 bases and J 2 bases, leaving 10 bases between the germline ends. CDR3 length: 13 residues. CDR1 and CDR2 (germline): DFQATT, SNEGSKA (reference sequence). CDR3 in DNA: TGCAGTGCTAGGGACAGACTCAACTATGGCTACACCTTC. Its protein product is CSARDRLNYGYTF.

The gene calls are TRBV28 and TRBJ2-1; 10 nucleotides agree with TRBD1. Germline V gene sequence: CDR1 MDHEN, CDR2 SYDVKM. Trimming cost V 6 bases and J 7 bases; bases outside gene matches: 9. CDR3 size: 15 residues. The CDR3 region is CASRPTGGEVNEQFF. CDR3 coding DNA: TGTGCCAGCAGGCCGACAGGGGGCGAGGTTAATGAGCAGTTCTTC.

The genes are TRBV20-1 and TRBJ1-4, with unresolved D. The CDR3 contains 12 residues. Trimming left V 3 bases short and J 7 bases short, with 9 bases between. The germline gives CDR1 DFQATT, CDR2 SNEGSKA (reference sequence). The CDR3 sequence is CSARPPGEKLFF. The CDR3 DNA reads as TGCAGTGCTAGGCCTCCCGGTGAAAAACTGTTTTTT.

This chain connects TRBV6-5 to TRBJ2-7; D tentatively fits TRBD1 or TRBD2 (5 bases each). Trimming stripped 4 bases from V and 5 bases from J, with 12 bases between. Germline V lookup: CDR1 MNHEY, CDR2 SVGAGI. This CDR3 spans 13 amino acids. CDR3 DNA sequence: TGTGCCAGCAGTTCCGGGGCGTACCACGAGCAGTACTTC. The encoded protein is CASSSGAYHEQYF.

The chain recombines TRBV11-2 with TRBJ2-7; a possible D gene is TRBD2 (6 bases). Germline values: CDR1 SGHAT, CDR2 FQNNGV. V dropped 5 bases and J dropped 4 bases, with 15 bases sitting between them. The CDR3 is 14 amino acids. The DNA of the CDR3 is TGTGCCAGCAGCAGTGAGGGAGGCGTTTACGAGCAGTACTTC. Its translation is CASSSEGGVYEQYF.

This chain joins TRBV7-7 and TRBJ2-6, with D unresolved. This CDR3 is built from 14 residues. CDR1 is SSHAT and CDR2 is FNYEAQ in the germline V gene (reference sequence). The CDR3 sequence is CASSPGGGANVLTF. The CDR3 DNA follows: TGTGCTAGCTCCCCGGGTGGTGGGGCCAACGTCCTGACTTTC.

This clonotype was seen more than once but under ten times. The V call is TRBV29-1, the J call TRBJ2-7; 9 bases align to TRBD1. The CDR3 loop spans 13 amino acids. V dropped 4 bases and J dropped 3; count of bases not matched to a gene: 4. CDR1 and CDR2 (germline): SQVTM, ANQGSEA. The chain's CDR3 is CSVAQGAVYEQYF. CDR3 in DNA: TGCAGCGTTGCACAGGGGGCAGTCTACGAGCAGTACTTC.

The V gene is TRBV7-9, the J gene TRBJ2-1; D is uncertain. From germline, CDR1 is SEHNR and CDR2 FQNEAQ (reference sequence). This CDR3 is built from 17 residues. Between the trimmed V and J ends, which lost 5 bases and 0 bases, there was a span of 17 bases. CDR3 protein: CASSTSLAAGSYNEQFF. CDR3 nucleotides: TGTGCCAGCAGCACTTCATTGGCGGCAGGCTCCTACAATGAGCAGTTCTTC.

In its sample, this clonotype was seen a few times. The chain carries TRBV5-1 and TRBJ2-1, with D perhaps matching TRBD1 (5 bases). The CDR3 extends over 15 amino acids. Germline V lookup: CDR1 SGHRS, CDR2 YFSETQ. V lost 1 base to trimming and J lost 0 bases, with 8 bases between them. The CDR3 coding sequence is TGCGCCAGCAGCTTGAGACAGAGCTCCTACAATGAGCAGTTCTTC. It yields the protein CASSLRQSSYNEQFF.

This sequence joins TRBV5-1 and TRBJ2-1; 8 positions agree with TRBD2. The germline gives CDR1 SGHRS, CDR2 YFSETQ. With 4 bases clipped from V and 7 bases from J, the junction kept 7 bases outside the gene matches. The CDR3 totals 14 residues. In DNA, the CDR3 is TGCGCCAGCAGCCTTTCCGGGACTAGTAATGAGCAGTTCTTC. It translates to CASSLSGTSNEQFF.

This clonotype was seen more than once but under ten times. The CDR3 reads CASSFFAGAHQPQHF. CDR3 nucleotides: TGTGCCAGCAGTTTTTTCGCGGGGGCGCATCAGCCCCAGCATTTT. The rearrangement uses TRBV28 and TRBJ1-5; D is perhaps TRBD1 (6 bases). Per the germline V gene, CDR1 is MDHEN and CDR2 is SYDVKM. V gave up 3 bases and J gave up 5 bases, with 14 bases separating them. The CDR3 consists of 15 residues.

V and J are TRBV12-3 or TRBV12-4 and TRBJ1-5; TRBD1 might be the D (6 bases). Trimming took 11 bases from V and 3 from J, leaving 14 bases between them. The CDR3 length is 13 residues. This CDR3 reads CAAGGAFNQPQHF. The CDR3 DNA reads TGTGCCGCTGGGGGGGCCTTCAATCAGCCCCAGCATTTT.

The chain employs TRBV7-8 and TRBJ2-3; the D gene is possibly TRBD1 (6 bases). The V end lost 5 bases, the J end lost 2 bases, and 20 bases lay between the germline ends. This CDR3 is built from 17 residues. CDR1 and CDR2 from the germline V gene are SGHVS and FQNEAQ. For the CDR3, the DNA is TGTGCCAGCAGCCAAAACCGACAGGCCTGGACCACAGATACGCAGTATTTT. Amino acids: CASSQNRQAWTTDTQYF.

V gene TRBV5-1 combines with J gene TRBJ1-1; tentative D call: TRBD1 (6 bases). The germline V gene encodes CDR1 SGHRS and CDR2 YFSETQ. The CDR3 runs 16 residues. V lost 4 bases and J lost 0, with 16 bases in between. The CDR3: CASSPGGGRLNTEAFF. CDR3 coding DNA: TGCGCCAGCAGCCCCGGGGGGGGCAGACTGAACACTGAAGCTTTCTTT.

The chain recombines TRBV19 with TRBJ2-1; D gene unclear. The CDR3 totals 12 residues. Between the trimmed V and J ends, which lost 3 bases and 12 bases, there was a span of 12 bases. The germline gives CDR1 LNHDA, CDR2 SQIVND (reference sequence). CDR3 DNA: TGTGCCAGTAGTATGGCTGAGCTAGGGCAGTTCTTC. It yields the protein CASSMAELGQFF.

This clonotype has more than one count but fewer than ten. The CDR3, as DNA: TGTGCCAGCAGTACCATCACGAGCTCCTACAATGAGCAGTTCTTC. It codes for CASSTITSSYNEQFF. This rearrangement joins TRBV6-1 to TRBJ2-1; D ambiguous. Germline V lookup: CDR1 MNHNS, CDR2 SASEGT. Trimming stripped 5 bases from V and 0 bases from J, with 11 bases between. The CDR3 sequence is 15 residues long.

This sequence joins TRBV5-6 and TRBJ2-1; no clear D. The CDR3 contains 13 residues. Germline V gives CDR1 SGHDT, CDR2 YYEEEE. V was cut by 6 bases and J by 3 bases, with 10 bases left in between. CDR3: CASTTSDYNEQFF. For the CDR3, the DNA is TGTGCCAGCACAACGTCCGACTACAATGAGCAGTTCTTC.

V and J are TRBV7-8 and TRBJ2-7, with 10 bases fitting TRBD2. Germline values: CDR1 SGHVS, CDR2 FQNEAQ. The CDR3 extends over 19 amino acids. V shed 1 base and J 0 bases; nucleotides not matched to a gene: 12. The CDR3 coding sequence is TGTGCCAGCAGCTTAGTCTGGACTAGCGGTTTACCCCTCTCCTACGAGCAGTACTTC. Amino acids: CASSLVWTSGLPLSYEQYF.

The V and J genes are TRBV20-1 and TRBJ2-7; 10 nucleotides align to TRBD2. The trim removed 4 bases at V and 7 bases at J, leaving 13 bases unmatched. There are 15 residues in the CDR3. The germline V gene encodes CDR1 DFQATT and CDR2 SNEGSKA (reference sequence). DNA of the CDR3: TGCAGTGCTACCCTAGCGGGAGCAGGAATGGGGGAGCAGTACTTC. Translating gives CSATLAGAGMGEQYF.